The 5 T cell receptor beta chains given below trace back to one sample, sequenced in a study of vaccination and CD4 T cells after COVID-19. The Oncomine TCR Beta short-read assay was applied to DNA of cultured CD4+ T cells. In TCRdb, the PCR reads were re-called with MiXCR into one record per CDR3 protein. Of 5,000 or so distinct CDR3 sequences in the sample, approximately 52% were seen once. The sample's treatment: approximately nine-day PBMC culture with coronavirus spike peptide pools or control peptides (ViraFEST assay). Antigens for these TCRs are unknown. Source material: CD4+ T cells from blood, cultured in vitro. The source is a human donor who had recovered from COVID-19.

This rearrangement joins TRBV28 to TRBJ2-7, with 7 bases matching TRBD1. Germline V gene sequence: CDR1 MDHEN, CDR2 SYDVKM. This CDR3 has 14 residues. V shed 6 bases and J 4 bases; nucleotides not matched to a gene: 9. CDR3 protein: CASSWAGTEYEQYF. CDR3 nucleotide sequence: TGTGCCAGCAGCTGGGCCGGGACAGAATACGAGCAGTACTTC.

A remark on this clonotype: A junction boundary mismatches the germline segment, possibly from a read error. CDR3 DNA: TGTGCCACCAGCCGAGATCCGGGGGATCATGGCTACACCTTC. This sequence encodes CATSRDPGDHGYTF. V and J are TRBV15 and TRBJ1-2; D is perhaps TRBD1 (5 bases). Per the germline V gene, CDR1 is LNHNV and CDR2 is YYDKDF (reference sequence). This CDR3 has 14 amino acids.

The chain links TRBV20-1 to TRBJ2-5; D might be TRBD2 (5 bases). The CDR3 extends over 14 amino acids. Trimming pared 7 bases from V and 4 bases from J, leaving 19 bases between. CDR1 DFQATT and CDR2 SNEGSKA come from the germline V gene (reference sequence). The chain's CDR3 is CSVRTRPGGETQYF. The CDR3 DNA sequence: TGCAGTGTCCGAACGCGCCCCGGAGGAGAGACCCAGTACTTC.

The chain is built from TRBV2 and TRBJ1-6; D call uncertain. CDR1 and CDR2 from the germline V gene are SNHLY and FYNNEI. Trimming stripped 9 bases from V and 8 bases from J, with 11 bases between. The CDR3 runs to 12 residues. The CDR3 protein is CASNGLDSPLHF. Here the CDR3 DNA reads TGTGCCAGTAACGGGTTGGATTCACCCCTCCACTTT.

Only a few counts were recorded for this clonotype. V gene TRBV20-1 combines with J gene TRBJ1-5; 8 nucleotides line up with TRBD1. The V segment lost 4 bases and the J segment 7 bases; nucleotides outside the gene matches: 6. Germline CDR1 DFQATT, CDR2 SNEGSKA (reference sequence). This CDR3 spans 13 amino acids. The CDR3 sequence is CSAKQGVEQPQHF. The CDR3, as DNA: TGCAGTGCTAAACAGGGGGTCGAGCAGCCCCAGCATTTT.